Listed here are 25 T cell receptor beta chains from one sample, sequenced in a study of Ad26.COV2.S vaccination and SARS-CoV-2 variants (dated by TCRdb to the early 2020s). Receptor amplification or capture employed the immunoSEQ multiplex PCR assay. The source is immuneACCESS, and TCRdb retained only in-frame sequences with V and J called. Part of the clones is not carried over; for the studies checked, unresolved V genes explain less than half of this, and the remainder is unexplained. Counted in this sample were some 480,000 clones; around nine tenths of them appeared once. The ten biggest clones cover over 10% of the sample. The treatment or condition label corresponds to: about 20 received Ad26.COV2.S at low or high dose, single or two shots; 5 received placebo; per-sample allocation not given. For vaccine and placebo recipients, the sequenced repertoires came from samples collected on day 63 after the first injection.

Here the sequenced sample was peripheral blood, taken in a trial of Ad26.COV2.S vaccine versus placebo. The source of these receptors is a person aged 18-60 years who received the Ad26.COV2.S COVID-19 vaccine or a placebo.

The V and J genes are TRBV19 and TRBJ2-1; D is perhaps TRBD1 (6 bases). There are 13 residues in the CDR3. Trimming shortened V by 5 bases and J by 8 bases, and 13 bases separated the two germline ends. Germline assignment: CDR1 LNHDA and CDR2 SQIVND (reference sequence). CDR3 sequence: CASSVLGGYEQFF. CDR3 nucleotides: TGTGCCAGTAGTGTATTAGGGGGTTATGAGCAGTTCTTC. Complete variable domain (other parts from reference TRBV19 and TRBJ2-1): DGGITQSPKYLFRKEGQNVTLSCEQNLNHDAMYWYRQDPGQGLRLIYYSQIVNDFQKGDIAEGYSVSREKKESFPLTVTSAQKNPTAFYLCASSVLGGYEQFFGPGTRLTVL.

The rearrangement links TRBV7-3 to TRBJ2-1, with D hard to call. V was shortened by 1 base and J by 7 bases, with 8 bases between the two germline ends. This CDR3 has 13 residues. The germline V gene encodes CDR1 SGHTA and CDR2 FQGTGA. The CDR3 nucleotides are TGTGCCAGCAGCTTAAGTTCCCGAAATGAGCAGTTCTTC. Protein sequence: CASSLSSRNEQFF.

The chain combines TRBV29-1 with TRBJ1-2; TRBD1 is a possible D gene (5 bases). The ends were cut back, 7 bases at V and 8 bases at J, with 20 bases in the middle. From germline, CDR1 is SQVTM and CDR2 ANQGSEA. There are 13 residues in the CDR3. The CDR3 sequence is CSAKSPGGYGYTF. The CDR3 region has the DNA TGCAGCGCCAAAAGTCCCGGGGGTTACGGCTACACCTTC.

The V gene is TRBV7-9, the J gene TRBJ2-7; D remains ambiguous. Germline lookup yields CDR1 SEHNR and CDR2 FQNEAQ (reference sequence). Deletions cut 7 bases from V and 5 bases from J, with 9 bases between. The length of the CDR3 is 11 residues. As DNA, the CDR3 is TGTGCCAGCACGGCCGGCGACGAGCAGTACTTC. It translates to CASTAGDEQYF.

This chain uses TRBV24-1 with TRBJ2-1, with 11 bases identical to TRBD2. J gave up 4 bases and V 4 bases, and 8 bases lay outside the gene matches. The length of the CDR3 is 17 residues. CDR1 and CDR2 from the germline V gene are KGHDR and SFDVKD. The CDR3 DNA reads TGTGCCACCAGTGACTCCAGACTAGCGGGAACATACAATGAGCAGTTCTTC. It translates to CATSDSRLAGTYNEQFF.

The chain uses TRBV7-2 and TRBJ1-4; D is unclear. The CDR3 is 15 residues long. The V end lost 7 bases, the J end lost 0 bases, and 12 bases lay between the germline ends. CDR1 SGHTA and CDR2 FQGNSA come from the germline V gene. This chain's CDR3 is CASTLSFATNEKLFF. In DNA, the CDR3 is TGTGCCAGCACCCTTTCATTTGCAACTAATGAAAAACTGTTTTTT.

This clone has just one count. This chain joins TRBV5-1 and TRBJ2-7, with 7 nucleotides matching TRBD1. Per germline, CDR1 SGHRS and CDR2 YFSETQ. J gave up 1 base and V 3 bases, and 7 bases lay outside the gene matches. The CDR3 length is 15 residues. The CDR3 bases are TGCGCCAGCAGCTCGGACTGGACAGGATCCTACGAGCAGTACTTC. Its protein is CASSSDWTGSYEQYF.

This rearrangement joins TRBV15 to TRBJ1-5, with D possibly matching TRBD1 (5 bases). The CDR3 is 15 amino acids. V was pared by 0 bases and J by 4 bases, with 10 bases between. In germline, CDR1 is LNHNV, CDR2 YYDKDF (reference sequence). The CDR3 region has the DNA TGTGCCACCAGCAGAGATGGAAGGGGTAATCAGCCCCAGCATTTT. It codes for CATSRDGRGNQPQHF.

This rearrangement joins TRBV7-2 to TRBJ2-7; 8 bases map to TRBD1. Trimming removed 3 bases from V and 2 bases from J; junction bases left unmatched: 6. Per germline, CDR1 SGHTA and CDR2 FQGNSA. The CDR3 runs to 15 residues. The CDR3 protein is CASSLQTGAPYEQYF. The CDR3 nucleotides are TGTGCCAGCAGCTTGCAGACAGGGGCCCCCTACGAGCAGTACTTC.

The chain recombines TRBV6-5 with TRBJ2-7; tentative D call: TRBD2 (5 bases). Trimming took off 5 bases at V and 0 bases at J, with 8 bases between the two ends. The germline V gene encodes CDR1 MNHEY and CDR2 SVGAGI. This CDR3 is built from 13 residues. The CDR3 protein is CASSRGSSYEQYF. The DNA for the CDR3 is TGTGCCAGCAGTCGGGGAAGCTCCTACGAGCAGTACTTC.

V gene TRBV11-3 combines with J gene TRBJ2-7; TRBD1 might be the D (6 bases). This CDR3 comprises 14 residues. The germline V gene encodes CDR1 SGHNT and CDR2 YENEEA. Trimming cost V 2 bases and J 3 bases, with 11 bases left between them. In nucleotides, the CDR3 is TGTGCCAGCAGCTTATCAGGGGAGAACTACGAGCAGTACTTC. It translates to CASSLSGENYEQYF.

The chain carries TRBV5-6 and TRBJ1-4, with a weak D call TRBD1 (5 bases). The CDR3 is 15 amino acids. The V end lost 3 bases, the J end lost 8 bases, and 17 bases lay between the germline ends. CDR1 SGHDT and CDR2 YYEEEE come from the germline V gene. CDR3 DNA: TGTGCCAGCAGCTCCGCTGGGGGAGTTGGAGAAAAACTGTTTTTT. Its translation: CASSSAGGVGEKLFF.

The chain's CDR3 is CASRPTPRRGEKLFF. In DNA form, the CDR3 reads TGCGCCAGCAGGCCTACGCCCAGAAGGGGGGAAAAACTGTTTTTT. The rearrangement joins TRBV5-1 to TRBJ1-4; D is perhaps TRBD1 (6 bases). Germline values: CDR1 SGHRS, CDR2 YFSETQ. The CDR3 is 15 amino acids. V lost 5 bases, J lost 8 bases, and 19 bases lay in between. The complete variable domain, with remaining parts taken from reference TRBV5-1 and TRBJ1-4, reads KAGVTQTPRYLIKTRGQQVTLSCSPISGHRSVSWYQQTPGQGLQFLFEYFSETQRNKGNFPGRFSGRQFSNSRSEMNVSTLELGDSALYLCASRPTPRRGEKLFFGSGTQLSVL.

The chain combines TRBV28 with TRBJ2-3; 10 nucleotides match TRBD2. Germline trimming cut 6 bases from V and 1 base from J; bases unmatched to any gene: 4. The CDR3 loop spans 15 amino acids. Germline CDR1 reads MDHEN; CDR2 reads SYDVKM. CDR3 residues: CASRLLAGGTDTQYF. For the CDR3, the DNA is TGTGCCAGCAGGTTGCTAGCGGGGGGCACAGATACGCAGTATTTT. The variable domain in full, with the rest retrieved from reference TRBV28 and TRBJ2-3, is DVKVTQSSRYLVKRTGEKVFLECVQDMDHENMFWYRQDPGLGLRLIYFSYDVKMKEKGDIPEGYSVSREKKERFSLILESASTNQTSMYLCASRLLAGGTDTQYFGPGTRLTVL.

The chain uses TRBV7-2 and TRBJ2-1; D not resolved. Trimming removed 3 bases at V and 8 bases at J, with 14 bases between. Germline loops: CDR1 SGHTA, CDR2 FQGNSA. CDR3 length: 14 amino acids. The DNA of the CDR3 is TGTGCCAGCAGCTTTCGTGGCTCGATCTATGAGCAGTTCTTC. Translated: CASSFRGSIYEQFF.

This clone was picked up a small number of times. The gene calls are TRBV7-9 and TRBJ2-1; 10 bases fit TRBD2. CDR1 is SEHNR and CDR2 is FQNEAQ in the germline V gene (reference sequence). This CDR3 contains 16 residues. J was trimmed by 10 bases and V by 5 bases; bases with no gene match: 14. In DNA, the CDR3 is TGTGCCAGCAGCACTTTAGCGGGAGGCTCGGATGACGAGCAGTTCTTC. Translation gives CASSTLAGGSDDEQFF. The full variable domain, rest sourced from reference TRBV7-9 and TRBJ2-1, is DTGVSQNPRHKITKRGQNVTFRCDPISEHNRLYWYRQTLGQGPEFLTYFQNEAQLEKSRLLSDRFSAERPKGSFSTLEIQRTEQGDSAMYLCASSTLAGGSDDEQFFGPGTRLTVL.

The chain employs TRBV20-1 and TRBJ1-2; TRBD1 agrees at 8 bases. CDR3 length: 11 residues. Germline V CDR1 and CDR2: DFQATT, SNEGSKA (reference sequence). After removal of 3 bases from V and 7 bases from J, the junction contained 1 base not matched to a gene. The CDR3 protein is CSARTGAGYTF. As DNA, the CDR3 is TGCAGTGCTAGGACAGGGGCTGGCTACACCTTC.

This chain uses TRBV5-1 with TRBJ2-1, with D perhaps matching TRBD2 (5 bases). The CDR3 sequence is 16 residues long. Germline V CDR1 and CDR2: SGHRS, YFSETQ. Trimming shortened V by 3 bases and J by 3 bases, and 16 bases separated the two germline ends. CDR3 nucleotide sequence: TGCGCCAGCAGCTCCGGAGGAGGCAGGAACTACAATGAGCAGTTCTTC. It translates to CASSSGGGRNYNEQFF.

The chain uses TRBV24-1 and TRBJ2-5, with a weak D call TRBD1 (6 bases). The CDR3 is 15 amino acids. V lost 5 bases to trimming and J lost 1 base, with 13 bases between them. The V gene's germline CDR1 is KGHDR and CDR2 SFDVKD. The CDR3 DNA reads as TGTGCCACCAGTGCCCCAGGACAGACCCAAGAGACCCAGTACTTC. Its translation is CATSAPGQTQETQYF.

This chain connects TRBV25-1 to TRBJ2-3; tentatively, D is TRBD2 (5 bases). The CDR3 contains 11 residues. Germline loops: CDR1 MGHDK, CDR2 SYGVNS. V was pared by 7 bases and J by 9 bases, with 11 bases between. CDR3 bases: TGTGCCAGCACCGCAGAGGGAACGCAGTATTTT. Translating it yields CASTAEGTQYF. Supplemented by reference TRBV25-1 and TRBJ2-3, the full variable domain reads EADIYQTPRYLVIGTGKKITLECSQTMGHDKMYWYQQDPGMELHLIHYSYGVNSTEKGDLSSESTVSRIRTEHFPLTLESARPSHTSQYLCASTAEGTQYFGPGTRLTVL.

This sequence joins TRBV30 and TRBJ2-1, with D unresolved. CDR1 and CDR2 (germline): GTSNPN, SVGIG (reference sequence). V lost 2 bases and J lost 10, with 9 bases in between. The CDR3 sequence is 11 residues long. The CDR3 is CAWSPSLEQFF. The CDR3 nucleotides read TGTGCCTGGAGTCCCAGTTTGGAGCAGTTCTTC.

This rearrangement joins TRBV7-9 to TRBJ2-5; D uncertain. Germline assignment: CDR1 SEHNR and CDR2 FQNEAQ (reference sequence). This CDR3 spans 12 amino acids. Trimming removed 3 bases at V and 1 base at J, with 3 bases between. The CDR3, as DNA: TGTGCCAGCAGCTTGGTCCAAGAGACCCAGTACTTC. As protein: CASSLVQETQYF.

This chain connects TRBV5-4 to TRBJ1-3, with a weak D call TRBD1 (5 bases). Germline V gives CDR1 SGHNT, CDR2 YYREEE (reference sequence). The CDR3 spans 16 residues. The ends were cut back, 2 bases at V and 0 bases at J, with 12 bases in the middle. The DNA of the CDR3 is TGTGCCAGCAGCTTACCGGGACTGAACTCTGGAAACACCATATATTTT. This sequence encodes CASSLPGLNSGNTIYF.

The J gene is TRBJ2-1, the V gene TRBV19; TRBD2 matches 8 bases. The CDR3 length is 18 residues. J gave up 6 bases and V 3 bases, and 16 bases lay outside the gene matches. CDR1 and CDR2 from the germline V gene are LNHDA and SQIVND (reference sequence). DNA of the CDR3: TGTGCCAGTAGTATCGAAGTGGGACTAGGAGGGTCGGGCAATGAGCAGTTCTTC. This codes for CASSIEVGLGGSGNEQFF.

The sample holds one count of this clone. This sequence joins TRBV19 and TRBJ1-1; 8 nucleotides align to TRBD1. Germline V gene lookup returns CDR1 LNHDA and CDR2 SQIVND (reference sequence). V trimming: 6 bases; J trimming: 0 bases; junction bases outside the gene matches: 6. The CDR3 is made up of 15 amino acids. The CDR3 DNA is TGTGCCAGTAGCCAGGGGGCTTTTCTGAACACTGAAGCTTTCTTT. It encodes CASSQGAFLNTEAFF.